Listed below are T cell receptor beta chains from one sample, sequenced in a study of T cells in Graves' hyperthyroidism and ophthalmopathy. TCRdb redid the calling of the multiplex PCR reads with MiXCR, one entry per CDR3 protein. Among about 270,000 distinct CDR3 sequences, about 20% were seen once, and the ten largest hold 64%. Sample: blood. Receptors originate from a young man with Graves' ophthalmopathy. The CDR3 runs from the conserved cysteine through the conserved F or W. The D gene is left open where the match is weak. A row's size may be missing; if present it is once, few, many or a size class.

>-|many|TRBJ1-1|TRBV28
TGTGCCAGCACCGTGGGAACCTCGACAGTGAACACTGAAGCTTTCTTT
CASTVGTSTVNTEAFF
>-|-|TRBJ1-1|TRBV12-3/TRBV12-4
TGTGCCAGCAGTGGGGAGGGGGGCACTGAAGCTTTCTTT
CASSGEGGTEAFF
>-|few|TRBJ1-4|TRBV9
TGTGCCAGCAGCACGGAGGACCGAGCAACTAATGAAAAACTGTTTTTT
CASSTEDRATNEKLFF
>TRBD1|few|TRBJ1-5|TRBV28
TGTGCCAGCAAAAGGGACAGGGGTTCACAGCCCCAGCATTTT
CASKRDRGSQPQHF
>TRBD2|-|TRBJ2-3|TRBV19
TGTGCCAGTAGTCTCTTTGGTAGCGGGGTAAGCACAGATACGCAGTATTTT
CASSLFGSGVSTDTQYF
>-|many|TRBJ1-1|TRBV28
TGTGCCAGCAGCCCCTTCCGGGGACACACTGAAGCTTTCTTT
CASSPFRGHTEAFF
>TRBD1|many|TRBJ2-1|TRBV28
TGTGCCAGCAGTTTCGGACAGGGTAGGAATGAGCAGTTCTTC
CASSFGQGRNEQFF
>-|-|TRBJ2-6|TRBV30
TGTGCCTGGGGGGGCTCTGGGGCCAACGTCCTGACTTTC
CAWGGSGANVLTF
>-|few|TRBJ2-7|TRBV19
TGTGCCAGTAGTCGGACAACCTCCTACGAGCAGTACTTC
CASSRTTSYEQYF
>-|-|TRBJ2-7|TRBV3-1
TGTGCCAGCAGCCTAGAGGGGACTCCGCCTTACGAGCAGTACTTC
CASSLEGTPPYEQYF
>-|few|TRBJ1-2|TRBV28
TGTGCCAGCAGTTTGCGGGCTTCTGGGGACACCTTC
CASSLRASGDTF
>-|few|TRBJ2-2|TRBV10-1
TGCGCCAGCAGTGACAGGGTTTTCACCGGGGAGCTGTTTTTT
CASSDRVFTGELFF
>-|many|TRBJ1-5|TRBV28
TGTGCTGTGATGGGCAGAAGCAATCAGCCCCAGCATTTT
CAVMGRSNQPQHF
>-|many|TRBJ2-7|TRBV7-2
TGTGCCAGCAGCCCCCCCCGGACGGCGTCCTACGAGCAGTACTTC
CASSPPRTASYEQYF
>-|few|TRBJ2-7|TRBV20-1
TGCAGTGCTAGAGCAGCACGGGAGAAACCCTACGAGCAGTACTTC
CSARAAREKPYEQYF
>-|many|TRBJ2-7|TRBV11-2
TGTGCCAGCAGCTTAGTACAGCAGTCCTACGAGCAGTACTTC
CASSLVQQSYEQYF
>TRBD2|few|TRBJ2-7|TRBV2
TGTGCCAGCAAGTTGAGTCTAGCGGGAGTTTTCCCCTACGAGCAGTACTTC
CASKLSLAGVFPYEQYF
>TRBD1|few|TRBJ2-1|TRBV27
TGTGCCAGCAGTGACCGGGACAGGGGGTATGCTGAGCAGTTCTTC
CASSDRDRGYAEQFF
>-|few|TRBJ2-1|TRBV30
TGTGCCTGGAGTGTACCCGGGATTCGTAGCGGATACAATGAGCAGTTCTTC
CAWSVPGIRSGYNEQFF
>TRBD2|few|TRBJ2-7|TRBV6-2/TRBV6-3
TGTGCCAGCACCGTTCACCGAAGTAGCGGGATTGGGCACGAGCAGTACTTC
CASTVHRSSGIGHEQYF
>-|-|TRBJ1-6|TRBV18
TGTGCCAGCTCACCACGAGGGCGCGAAGGGAATTCACCCCTCCACTTT
CASSPRGREGNSPLHF
>-|-|TRBJ2-2|TRBV29-1
TGCAGCGCTGCGAGTAGGGCCGGGGAGCTGTTTTTT
CSAASRAGELFF
>-|many|TRBJ2-7|TRBV20-1
TGCAGTGCTCCTGGGGCTAGCCTCAACTACGAGCAGTACTTC
CSAPGASLNYEQYF
>-|-|TRBJ1-5|TRBV19
TGTGCCAGTAGTACCGGGACGATTAGCAATCAGCCCCAGCATTTT
CASSTGTISNQPQHF
>TRBD2|many|TRBJ2-7|TRBV20-1
TGCAGTGCTAGAAATGCGGGAGGTTACGAGCAGTACTTC
CSARNAGGYEQYF
>-|few|TRBJ2-1|TRBV7-2
TGTGCCAGCAGCACAAGGGGGGGATCCTACAATGAGCAGTTCTTC
CASSTRGGSYNEQFF
>-|few|TRBJ1-6|TRBV12-3/TRBV12-4
TGTGCCAGCACCACAACGGGACTTTATAATTCACCCCTCCACTTT
CASTTTGLYNSPLHF
>-|few|TRBJ2-3|TRBV7-3
TGTGCCAGCAGCTTAACGTCGGCGAGTGTCACAGATACGCAGTATTTT
CASSLTSASVTDTQYF
>TRBD1|-|TRBJ2-2|TRBV29-1
TGCAGCGTCGGGACAGGGACCGGGGAGCTGTTTTTT
CSVGTGTGELFF
>TRBD2|-|TRBJ2-3|TRBV12-3/TRBV12-4
TGTGCCAGCAGTTCGCAACTAGCGGGAGGTGCAGATACGCAGTATTTT
CASSSQLAGGADTQYF
>TRBD2|-|TRBJ2-7|TRBV30
TGTGCCTGGAGTTCCCCCGGAGTAGCGGGAGGTAGTTACGAGCAGTACTTC
CAWSSPGVAGGSYEQYF
>TRBD1|many|TRBJ2-7|TRBV2
TGTGCCAGCTCAGGGGGCCGGGACGAGCAGTACTTC
CASSGGRDEQYF
>TRBD1|many|TRBJ1-4|TRBV2
TGTGCCAGCAGGACAAACAGGGGAGGGAATGAAAAACTGTTTTTT
CASRTNRGGNEKLFF
>TRBD1|-|TRBJ1-2|TRBV27
TGTGCCAGCAGTCCGGGTGGGACAGCTAACTATGGCTACACCTTC
CASSPGGTANYGYTF
>-|few|TRBJ1-1|TRBV5-4
TGTGCCAGCAGCTTGGGTAGGGGACGCCGGGTGAACACTGAAGCTTTCTTT
CASSLGRGRRVNTEAFF
>-|few|TRBJ1-2|TRBV20-1
TGCAGTGCTAGAGATTATAAGGGGAGCTATGGCTACACCTTC
CSARDYKGSYGYTF